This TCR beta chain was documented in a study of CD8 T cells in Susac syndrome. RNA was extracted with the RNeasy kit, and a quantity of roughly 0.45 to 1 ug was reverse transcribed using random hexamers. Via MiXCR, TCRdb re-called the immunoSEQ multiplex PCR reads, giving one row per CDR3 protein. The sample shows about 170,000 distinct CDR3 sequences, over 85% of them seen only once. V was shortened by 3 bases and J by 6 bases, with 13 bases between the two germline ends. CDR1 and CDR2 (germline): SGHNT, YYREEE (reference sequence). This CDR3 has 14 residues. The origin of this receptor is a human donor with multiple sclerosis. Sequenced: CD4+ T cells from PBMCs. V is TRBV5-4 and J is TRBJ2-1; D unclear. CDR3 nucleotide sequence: TGTGCCAGCAGCTCCCAGCTAGTTTTCAATGAGCAGTTCTTC. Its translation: CASSSQLVFNEQFF.